This T cell receptor beta chain stems from a study of CD8 T cells in ankylosing spondylitis. Study-level results: Made up of eight highly homologous variants, a TCR beta motif appeared characteristic of ankylosing spondylitis blood.

Deletions cut 0 bases from V and 4 bases from J, with 7 bases between. The CDR3 has 14 amino acids. Germline values: CDR1 LNHNV, CDR2 YYDKDF (reference sequence). This clonotype was counted many times. The target antigen is unknown. TCRdb fed the 5' RACE reads into MiXCR, producing one record per CDR3 protein. The table has 100,000 to 150,000 distinct CDR3 sequences, about 6.5% seen once. V gene TRBV15 combines with J gene TRBJ1-5; D is ambiguous. The specimen was blood, either unsorted or a sorted T cell fraction (not recorded which). The TCR was taken from a male donor with ankylosing spondylitis or in good health (not recorded which). This chain's CDR3 is CATSRDKLNQPQHF. CDR3 sequence (DNA): TGTGCCACCAGCAGAGACAAACTTAATCAGCCCCAGCATTTT.